The clone carrying this TCR beta chain has only one observation. This specimen comes from a study of cytomegalovirus exposure and HLA in healthy donors. The CDR3 loop spans 15 amino acids. The V gene lost 3 bases and the J gene lost 1 base, with 13 bases spanning the gap. The germline gives CDR1 MGHDK, CDR2 SYGVNS. The PCR ran on 60 Vbeta and 13 Jbeta primers. Here immunoSEQ multiplex PCR was the method, and the copy in TCRdb shows in-frame clones only, minus some. Of 100,000 to 150,000 clones in the sample, more than 60% were seen once. The source material was PBMCs. This sequence was found in a woman between 35 and 50 years old in good health and CMV-seronegative. The chain employs TRBV25-1 and TRBJ2-7; D is unclear. The chain's CDR3 is CASSDPGSLSYEQYF. The CDR3 nucleotides are TGTGCCAGCAGTGACCCGGGTTCCCTTTCCTACGAGCAGTACTTC.